The 7 T cell receptor beta chains below come from one sample, sequenced in a study of shared T cell receptors in the human thymus. This table comes from immunoSEQ multiplex PCR, and its TCRdb copy is limited to in-frame clones, with some not included. The sample carries hundreds of thousands of clones, about 90% recorded once. A further study also used this sample, focusing on human thymus T cells.

Sequenced material: thymocytes. The receptors originated from a boy under two years old with a congenital heart defect.

The rearrangement uses TRBV7-9 and TRBJ2-7; D ambiguous. Germline CDR1 reads SEHNR; CDR2 reads FQNEAQ (reference sequence). The CDR3 spans 14 residues. Trimming took off 1 base at V and 0 bases at J, with 7 bases between the two ends. The CDR3 loop reads CASSLGTRSYEQYF. CDR3 DNA: TGTGCCAGCAGCTTAGGTACTCGCTCCTACGAGCAGTACTTC.

The chain has TRBV4-2 and TRBJ2-4; TRBD1 aligns across 9 bases. There are 16 residues in the CDR3. The germline V gene encodes CDR1 LGHNA and CDR2 YNFKEQ. Trimming cost V 2 bases and J 6 bases; bases outside gene matches: 8. CDR3 in amino acids: CASSQKMTGQGNIQYF. Here the CDR3 DNA reads TGTGCCAGCAGCCAAAAAATGACGGGACAGGGAAACATTCAGTACTTC.

V is TRBV10-3 and J is TRBJ1-1, with a tentative D call TRBD1 (5 bases). Trimming removed 10 bases at V and 3 bases at J, with 21 bases between. The CDR3 runs 15 residues. The germline gives CDR1 ENHRY, CDR2 SYGVKD. The CDR3 DNA sequence: TGTGCCACCCTCCCGGGACGGGGAGGTGACACTGAAGCTTTCTTT. Amino acid sequence: CATLPGRGGDTEAFF.

The chain carries TRBV6-1 and TRBJ2-2; tentative D call: TRBD2 (6 bases). Looked up from germline, CDR1 is MNHNS and CDR2 is SASEGT. V shed 2 bases and J shed 3 bases, with 19 bases lying between them. The CDR3 loop spans 18 amino acids. The CDR3 sequence: CASSERCGEPPDTGELFF. The CDR3, as DNA: TGTGCCAGCAGTGAAAGGTGCGGGGAACCACCAGACACCGGGGAGCTGTTTTTT.

The chain is built from TRBV7-8 and TRBJ2-7; a weak D match, TRBD1 (6 bases). CDR1 and CDR2 (germline): SGHVS, FQNEAQ. V gave up 0 bases and J gave up 6 bases, with 15 bases separating them. CDR3 length: 15 amino acids. This chain's CDR3 is CASSLAIQGPIEQYF. The CDR3 DNA follows: TGTGCCAGCAGCTTAGCAATACAGGGCCCAATCGAGCAGTACTTC. Using reference TRBV7-8 and TRBJ2-7 for the parts outside the CDR3, the full variable domain is GAGVSQSPRYKVAKRGQDVALRCDPISGHVSLFWYQQALGQGPEFLTYFQNEAQLDKSGLPSDRFFAERPEGSVSTLKIQRTQQEDSAVYLCASSLAIQGPIEQYFGPGTRLTVT.

The rearrangement uses TRBV5-1 and TRBJ2-1; 13 nucleotides agree with TRBD2. V lost 3 bases and J lost 15; bases outside the gene matches: 9. Germline CDR1 and CDR2: SGHRS and YFSETQ. This CDR3 is built from 14 residues. The CDR3 sequence: CASSSTSGGGRRFF. In DNA, the CDR3 is TGCGCCAGCAGCTCTACTAGCGGGGGGGGCCGGAGGTTCTTC.

A few counts support this clone. V is TRBV12-5 and J is TRBJ2-7, with TRBD1 identical over 10 bases. The J segment lost 2 bases and the V segment lost 6 bases, leaving 13 bases of the junction unmatched. Per the germline V gene, CDR1 is LGHNT and CDR2 is FRNRAP. The CDR3 is 17 residues long. This CDR3 reads CASGLSTGTGAPYEQYF. In DNA form, the CDR3 reads TGTGCTAGTGGCCTCTCAACCGGGACAGGGGCACCCTACGAGCAGTACTTC. Filled out from reference TRBV12-5 and TRBJ2-7, the complete variable domain reads DARVTQTPRHKVTEMGQEVTMRCQPILGHNTVFWYRQTMMQGLELLAYFRNRAPLDDSGMPKDRFSAEMPDATLATLKIQPSEPRDSAVYFCASGLSTGTGAPYEQYFGPGTRLTVT.